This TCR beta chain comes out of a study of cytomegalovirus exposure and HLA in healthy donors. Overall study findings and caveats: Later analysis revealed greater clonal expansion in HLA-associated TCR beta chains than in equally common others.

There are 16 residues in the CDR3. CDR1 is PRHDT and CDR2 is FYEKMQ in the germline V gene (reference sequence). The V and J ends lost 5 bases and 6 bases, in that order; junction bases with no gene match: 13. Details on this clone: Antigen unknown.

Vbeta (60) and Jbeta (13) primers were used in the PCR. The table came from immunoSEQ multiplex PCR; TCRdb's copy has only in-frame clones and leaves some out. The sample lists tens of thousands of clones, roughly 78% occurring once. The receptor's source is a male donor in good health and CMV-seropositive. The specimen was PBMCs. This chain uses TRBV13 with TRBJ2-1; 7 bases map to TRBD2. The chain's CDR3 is CASSPPRVGGPNEQFF. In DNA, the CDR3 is TGTGCCAGCAGCCCGCCCCGGGTGGGAGGGCCCAATGAGCAGTTCTTC.